These 24 T cell receptor beta chains share one sample of origin, sequenced in a study of cytomegalovirus exposure and HLA in healthy donors. Amplification used 60 Vbeta primers and 13 Jbeta primers. Clones were sequenced by immunoSEQ multiplex PCR, and TCRdb holds only the in-frame ones, with some missing. The top ten clones hold 5% to 6% of a sample with 130,000 or so clones, 6.5% to 9.5% of them seen once. Sequencing was done on a sample of PBMCs. The receptors here all came from a man aged 35 to 55 in good health and CMV-seronegative.

In the case of this clone: Other nucleotide sequences from this sample produce the same CDR3. This chain joins TRBV28 and TRBJ1-4; the D gene is possibly TRBD1 (5 bases). Deletions cut 8 bases from V and 2 bases from J, with 12 bases between. The CDR3 length is 14 residues. CDR1 and CDR2 from the germline V gene are MDHEN and SYDVKM. The CDR3 DNA reads as TGTGCCAGCCGAAAAGGGGTGACTAATGAAAAACTGTTTTTT. Amino acid sequence: CASRKGVTNEKLFF.

In its sample, this clone was seen a few times. The J gene is TRBJ2-1, the V gene TRBV19; perhaps TRBD1 as D (6 bases). Germline V gene sequence: CDR1 LNHDA, CDR2 SQIVND (reference sequence). Trimming took off 2 bases at V and 8 bases at J, with 16 bases between the two ends. The CDR3 is 15 amino acids. As DNA, the CDR3 is TGTGCCAGTAGTATAAATCTGGGGGCAATGGATGAGCAGTTCTTC. Translated: CASSINLGAMDEQFF. Looking up the rest from reference TRBV19 and TRBJ2-1 gives the full variable domain: DGGITQSPKYLFRKEGQNVTLSCEQNLNHDAMYWYRQDPGQGLRLIYYSQIVNDFQKGDIAEGYSVSREKKESFPLTVTSAQKNPTAFYLCASSINLGAMDEQFFGPGTRLTVL.

This clone was observed a handful of times. The rearrangement uses TRBV7-3 and TRBJ1-1; TRBD1 matches at 9 bases. There are 15 residues in the CDR3. With V trimmed by 2 bases and J by 0 bases, 1 base remained unmatched. In germline, CDR1 is SGHTA, CDR2 FQGTGA. CDR3 sequence (DNA): TGTGCCAGCAGCTTAGGACAGGGGATGAACACTGAAGCTTTCTTT. This gives the protein CASSLGQGMNTEAFF. The complete variable domain, with remaining parts taken from reference TRBV7-3 and TRBJ1-1, reads GAGVSQTPSNKVTEKGKYVELRCDPISGHTALYWYRQSLGQGPEFLIYFQGTGAADDSGLPNDRFFAVRPEGSVSTLKIQRTERGDSAVYLCASSLGQGMNTEAFFGQGTRLTVV.

This clone occurred a few times. This chain joins TRBV5-1 and TRBJ1-4; 7 nucleotides align to TRBD1. Germline V gives CDR1 SGHRS, CDR2 YFSETQ. V lost 2 bases, J lost 6 bases, and 4 bases stayed unmatched. This CDR3 is built from 14 residues. The CDR3, as DNA: TGCGCCAGCAGCTTACAGGGGATGGATGAAAAACTGTTTTTT. It is translated as CASSLQGMDEKLFF. Together with reference TRBV5-1 and TRBJ1-4, the CDR3 gives the full variable domain: KAGVTQTPRYLIKTRGQQVTLSCSPISGHRSVSWYQQTPGQGLQFLFEYFSETQRNKGNFPGRFSGRQFSNSRSEMNVSTLELGDSALYLCASSLQGMDEKLFFGSGTQLSVL.

This clone appeared many times. The chain combines TRBV6-5 with TRBJ1-4, with TRBD1 identical over 7 bases. This CDR3 spans 15 amino acids. The J segment lost 8 bases and the V segment lost 5 bases, leaving 11 bases of the junction unmatched. Germline values: CDR1 MNHEY, CDR2 SVGAGI. The CDR3, as DNA: TGTGCCAGCAGTCAGGTGGGACAGCCACAAGAAAAACTGTTTTTT. Residues: CASSQVGQPQEKLFF.

This clone came up a few times. The chain has TRBV7-2 and TRBJ2-1, with 9 bases that match TRBD2. This CDR3 is built from 16 residues. Germline lookup yields CDR1 SGHTA and CDR2 FQGNSA. V lost 1 base, J lost 7 bases, and 8 bases stayed unmatched. This chain's CDR3 is CASSLEEAGGFNEQFF. The CDR3, as DNA: TGTGCCAGCAGCTTAGAGGAGGCGGGGGGGTTTAATGAGCAGTTCTTC.

The rearrangement links TRBV6-6 to TRBJ2-1, with D possibly being TRBD2 (6 bases). The V gene's germline CDR1 is MNHNY and CDR2 SVGAGI (reference sequence). Between the trimmed V and J ends, which lost 5 bases and 3 bases, there was a span of 11 bases. The CDR3 is 14 amino acids. The DNA for the CDR3 is TGTGCCAGCAGTCGACTAGAACTCTACAATGAGCAGTTCTTC. Residues: CASSRLELYNEQFF.

This clone has a handful of counts. The J gene is TRBJ1-1, the V gene TRBV5-8; no definite D call. Trimming took off 2 bases at V and 6 bases at J, with 11 bases between the two ends. Per the germline V gene, CDR1 is SGHTS and CDR2 is YDEGEE. This CDR3 has 13 amino acids. In DNA, the CDR3 is TGTGCCAGCAGCTTCTCCGGTCCTCCTGAAGCTTTCTTT. Translated, it gives CASSFSGPPEAFF. Variable domain in full (rest from reference TRBV5-8 and TRBJ1-1): EAGVTQSPTHLIKTRGQQATLRCSPISGHTSVYWYQQALGLGLQFLLWYDEGEERNRGNFPPRFSGRQFPNYSSELNVNALELEDSALYLCASSFSGPPEAFFGQGTRLTVV.

This chain links TRBV6-1 with TRBJ1-5; 7 nucleotides match TRBD1. Germline CDR1 is MNHNS and CDR2 is SASEGT. Trimming removed 0 bases from V and 2 bases from J; junction bases left unmatched: 4. The CDR3 has 16 residues. In nucleotides, the CDR3 is TGTGCCAGCAGTGAAGCTGTTGGGACAGGCAATCAGCCCCAGCATTTT. Protein sequence: CASSEAVGTGNQPQHF.

There are a few counts of this clone. This chain uses TRBV28 with TRBJ1-5; D not resolved. With 6 bases removed from V and 6 bases from J, the gap between germline ends came to 15 bases. This CDR3 contains 14 residues. Germline-derived CDR1 and CDR2 are MDHEN and SYDVKM. The CDR3 protein is CASRPGGEAQPQHF. The CDR3 coding sequence is TGTGCCAGCAGACCTGGCGGGGAGGCTCAGCCCCAGCATTTT.

This clone turned up a few times. Here the CDR3 DNA reads TGCGCCAGCAGCATGGACCTAAACTACGAGCAGTACTTC. Translating it yields CASSMDLNYEQYF. This chain joins TRBV5-1 and TRBJ2-7; D remains unclear. Germline assignment: CDR1 SGHRS and CDR2 YFSETQ. The CDR3 is made up of 13 amino acids. Deletions cut 4 bases from V and 3 bases from J, with 11 bases between.

The chain uses TRBV13 and TRBJ1-2; D might be TRBD1 (6 bases). The germline CDR1 and CDR2 sequences are PRHDT and FYEKMQ (reference sequence). This CDR3 spans 16 amino acids. V was trimmed by 5 bases and J by 3 bases, leaving 19 bases between them. CDR3 coding DNA: TGTGCCAGCAGCCTATCGACTACGGGACATCACTATGGCTACACCTTC. Its protein product is CASSLSTTGHHYGYTF. The full variable domain, in which reference TRBV13 and TRBJ1-2 provide the parts outside the CDR3, is AAGVIQSPRHLIKEKRETATLKCYPIPRHDTVYWYQQGPGQDPQFLISFYEKMQSDKGSIPDRFSAQQFSDYHSELNMSSLELGDSALYFCASSLSTTGHHYGYTFGSGTRLTVV.

This clone was recorded a few times. This chain connects TRBV13 to TRBJ1-1; D is uncertain. Germline CDR1 is PRHDT and CDR2 is FYEKMQ (reference sequence). This CDR3 is 13 amino acids long. V was trimmed by 0 bases and J by 5 bases, leaving 7 bases between them. CDR3 sequence (DNA): TGTGCCAGCAGCTTAGGCCCGGGAACTGAAGCTTTCTTT. Translated: CASSLGPGTEAFF.

This chain connects TRBV19 to TRBJ2-3; the D gene is possibly TRBD2 (6 bases). Per the germline V gene, CDR1 is LNHDA and CDR2 is SQIVND (reference sequence). The CDR3 runs 16 residues. V gave up 3 bases and J gave up 4 bases, with 17 bases separating them. This CDR3 reads CASSIGGAGGPDTQYF. The CDR3 DNA follows: TGTGCCAGTAGTATTGGAGGGGCCGGCGGGCCAGATACGCAGTATTTT. The variable domain in full, with the rest retrieved from reference TRBV19 and TRBJ2-3, is DGGITQSPKYLFRKEGQNVTLSCEQNLNHDAMYWYRQDPGQGLRLIYYSQIVNDFQKGDIAEGYSVSREKKESFPLTVTSAQKNPTAFYLCASSIGGAGGPDTQYFGPGTRLTVL.

The chain uses TRBV6-5 and TRBJ1-5, with no clear D. V lost 5 bases to trimming and J lost 3 bases, with 14 bases between them. CDR1 is MNHEY, CDR2 SVGAGI, per germline. The length of the CDR3 is 15 residues. The CDR3 region has the DNA TGTGCCAGCAGTCCCTCATGGGCTAACAATCAGCCCCAGCATTTT. The encoded protein is CASSPSWANNQPQHF.

The chain uses TRBV10-3 and TRBJ2-7; 11 bases map to TRBD1. Germline CDR1 is ENHRY and CDR2 is SYGVKD. Unmatched junction bases numbered 2, after V lost 0 bases and J lost 1 base. The CDR3 contains 16 residues. This CDR3 reads CAISESGQGVSYEQYF. The CDR3 nucleotides read TGTGCCATCAGTGAGTCGGGACAGGGGGTTTCCTACGAGCAGTACTTC.

This clone appeared a few times. The chain joins TRBV19 to TRBJ1-3, with 7 bases matching TRBD1. The ends lost 5 bases at V and 0 bases at J; junction bases unmatched: 4. The CDR3 length is 15 residues. CDR1 and CDR2 (germline): LNHDA, SQIVND (reference sequence). CDR3 in DNA: TGTGCCAGTAGTCCAGGGGGGAGCTCTGGAAACACCATATATTTT. This gives the protein CASSPGGSSGNTIYF.

J is TRBJ1-6 and V is TRBV27; a weak D match, TRBD1 (6 bases). The CDR3 sequence is 14 residues long. V lost 2 bases and J 7 bases, leaving 9 bases between the germline ends. CDR1 is MNHEY, CDR2 SMNVEV, per germline (reference sequence). The CDR3 loop is CASSLRQENSPLHF. The CDR3 DNA is TGTGCCAGCAGTTTACGACAGGAAAATTCACCCCTCCACTTT.

This clone turned up a few times. V gene TRBV4-2 combines with J gene TRBJ2-5; D gene unclear. TRBJ2-7 explains the end of the DNA better; the J call may be wrong. CDR1 is LGHNA and CDR2 is YNFKEQ in the germline V gene. CDR3 size: 16 residues. The CDR3 sequence: CASSQDTQDSSYEQYF. Written as DNA, the CDR3 is TGTGCCAGCAGCCAAGATACCCAAGATAGCTCCTACGAGCAGTACTTC.

This clone was seen more than once but under ten times. V and J are TRBV28 and TRBJ1-3; 10 bases map to TRBD1. The CDR3 totals 16 residues. The trim removed 6 bases at V and 3 bases at J, leaving 8 bases unmatched. Germline CDR1 is MDHEN and CDR2 is SYDVKM. DNA of the CDR3: TGTGCCAGCAGAACTGACAGGGGGCTTCTTGGAAACACCATATATTTT. Protein sequence: CASRTDRGLLGNTIYF.

Note on this clone: A read error may account for a junction end that differs from germline. The V call is TRBV19, the J call TRBJ1-6; TRBD1 is a possible D gene (6 bases). The germline V gene has CDR1 LNHDA and CDR2 SQIVND (reference sequence). The CDR3 contains 20 residues. This chain's CDR3 is CASTPGPADRADSYNSPPHF. The CDR3 nucleotides read TGTGCCAGTACCCCTGGCCCCGCGGACAGAGCCGACTCCTATAATTCACCCCCCCACTTT.

The gene calls are TRBV28 and TRBJ1-5; TRBD1 matches at 7 bases. J was trimmed by 9 bases and V by 4 bases; bases with no gene match: 9. The CDR3 contains 14 residues. Germline CDR1 and CDR2: MDHEN and SYDVKM. The CDR3 protein is CASSSGQRDGPQHF. CDR3 nucleotide sequence: TGTGCCAGCAGTTCGGGACAGCGAGACGGGCCCCAGCATTTT.

This clone has just one count. V gene TRBV19 combines with J gene TRBJ1-5, with D possibly matching TRBD1 (5 bases). This CDR3 region has 14 residues. Deletions cut 2 bases from V and 6 bases from J, with 11 bases between. Germline CDR1 reads LNHDA; CDR2 reads SQIVND (reference sequence). This CDR3 reads CASSIIQGSQPQHF. Here the CDR3 DNA reads TGTGCCAGTAGTATAATTCAGGGCAGTCAGCCCCAGCATTTT.

This chain joins TRBV6-1 and TRBJ1-4; D gene ambiguous. V was pared by 0 bases and J by 5 bases, with 7 bases between. The germline V gene encodes CDR1 MNHNS and CDR2 SASEGT. The CDR3 extends over 14 amino acids. The CDR3 loop is CASSEAPSNEKLFF. CDR3 coding DNA: TGTGCCAGCAGTGAAGCCCCCTCGAATGAAAAACTGTTTTTT.